These 21 T cell receptor beta chains came from one sample sequenced in a study of T cell changes during pregnancy in multiple sclerosis. Data came from immunoSEQ multiplex PCR; TCRdb stores just in-frame clones and leaves some out. The table has tens of thousands of clones, around 94% seen once. The sequencing used peripheral blood, collected in the third trimester of pregnancy. The receptors originated from a female donor with multiple sclerosis, enrolled in a pregnancy study.

This chain joins TRBV11-2 and TRBJ1-1; D is ambiguous. Germline CDR1 reads SGHAT; CDR2 reads FQNNGV. The CDR3 totals 13 residues. Trimming stripped 4 bases from V and 3 bases from J, with 9 bases between. CDR3 nucleotides: TGTGCCAGCAGCTCTCAGCGGGACACTGAAGCTTTCTTT. It yields the protein CASSSQRDTEAFF.

The CDR3 DNA follows: TGTGCCAGTAGTATAGATCTTCAGGGGTCGGCCTATGGCTACACCTTC. Its translation is CASSIDLQGSAYGYTF. This chain uses TRBV19 with TRBJ1-2; D is possibly TRBD1 (6 bases). This CDR3 is built from 16 residues. V was trimmed by 0 bases and J by 4 bases, leaving 15 bases between them. The germline CDR1 and CDR2 sequences are LNHDA and SQIVND (reference sequence).

This sequence joins TRBV6-5 and TRBJ1-2, with 8 bases matching TRBD1. Per the germline V gene, CDR1 is MNHEY and CDR2 is SVGAGI. The CDR3 covers 12 residues. The junction had 5 bases not matched to a gene; V was cut back by 10 bases and J by 4 bases. The DNA for the CDR3 is TGTGCCACTGCCGGGACAGGCTATGGCTACACCTTC. This gives the protein CATAGTGYGYTF.

The chain couples TRBV19 to TRBJ1-1; 7 bases are shared with TRBD1. Losses at the gene ends were 3 bases for V and 6 bases for J; bases not matched to a gene: 25. Germline CDR1 LNHDA, CDR2 SQIVND (reference sequence). The length of the CDR3 is 20 residues. CDR3 nucleotides: TGTGCCAGTAGTATTCGTCGGCAACCATCGATTACAGGGGCCATAGCTGAAGCTTTCTTT. Translating gives CASSIRRQPSITGAIAEAFF.

The chain couples TRBV9 to TRBJ2-1; D is undetermined. V was shortened by 0 bases and J by 5 bases, with 12 bases between the two germline ends. Germline V CDR1 and CDR2: SGDLS, YYNGEE. The CDR3 covers 15 residues. This CDR3 is CASSVAQTRNNEQFF. Written as DNA, the CDR3 is TGTGCCAGCAGCGTAGCCCAGACAAGAAACAATGAGCAGTTCTTC.

This chain joins TRBV28 and TRBJ2-2; D unresolved. The germline V and J ends were trimmed by 5 bases and 8 bases, with 12 bases remaining between them. Per the germline V gene, CDR1 is MDHEN and CDR2 is SYDVKM. The CDR3 is 13 residues long. The CDR3 bases are TGTGCCAGCAGTCCTAACCCGCGGGGGGAGCTGTTTTTT. This codes for CASSPNPRGELFF.

V usage is TRBV18 and J usage is TRBJ1-2; TRBD1 is a possible D gene (5 bases). The V and J ends lost 8 bases and 6 bases respectively, with 16 bases between them. The CDR3 runs 13 residues. Germline CDR1 and CDR2: KGHSH and LQKENI. CDR3 in amino acids: CASKTLGPDGYTF. CDR3 nucleotide sequence: TGTGCCAGCAAGACATTGGGGCCGGATGGCTACACCTTC.

In its sample, this clone was seen once. V usage is TRBV29-1 and J usage is TRBJ2-5, with D possibly being TRBD1 (6 bases). V lost 4 bases to trimming and J lost 7 bases, with 19 bases between them. Per the germline V gene, CDR1 is SQVTM and CDR2 is ANQGSEA. The CDR3 is 14 residues long. The CDR3 protein is CSVGISMTGGTQYF. The CDR3 nucleotides are TGCAGCGTTGGTATCTCTATGACAGGAGGGACCCAGTACTTC.

V usage is TRBV10-3 and J usage is TRBJ2-7, with TRBD2 matching 11 bases. The trim removed 3 bases at V and 4 bases at J, leaving 5 bases unmatched. The CDR3 runs 15 residues. The germline CDR1 and CDR2 sequences are ENHRY and SYGVKD. The CDR3 nucleotides are TGTGCCATCAGTGACCCTAGACTAGCGGGGTACGAGCAGTACTTC. Protein: CAISDPRLAGYEQYF.

The CDR3 region has the DNA TGTGCCAGCAGTTTAACAGGGGGCCAAGTAGATACGCAGTATTTT. Translated, it gives CASSLTGGQVDTQYF. J is TRBJ2-3 and V is TRBV6-1, with 9 bases matching TRBD1. Germline V gene data show CDR1 as MNHNS and CDR2 as SASEGT. CDR3 length: 15 residues. V lost 5 bases to trimming and J lost 5 bases; unmatched junction nucleotides: 8.

The chain recombines TRBV7-2 with TRBJ1-2, with 7 bases that match TRBD1. V dropped 3 bases and J dropped 4; count of bases not matched to a gene: 5. The CDR3 loop spans 14 amino acids. Germline V CDR1 and CDR2: SGHTA, FQGNSA. This chain's CDR3 is CASSLSRDSYGYTF. DNA of the CDR3: TGTGCCAGCAGCTTGTCCCGGGACAGCTATGGCTACACCTTC.

V gene TRBV15 combines with J gene TRBJ2-7, with D tentatively TRBD1 (5 bases). The CDR3 runs to 14 residues. Trimming removed 7 bases at V and 4 bases at J, with 17 bases between. Per germline, CDR1 LNHNV and CDR2 YYDKDF (reference sequence). CDR3 in DNA: TGTGCCACCACCCGGACCCCCCGGACATACGAGCAGTACTTC. Its translation: CATTRTPRTYEQYF.

The rearrangement uses TRBV27 and TRBJ2-3, with D maybe TRBD1 (7 bases). This CDR3 region has 16 residues. V was pared by 4 bases and J by 3 bases, with 17 bases between. The V gene's germline CDR1 is MNHEY and CDR2 SMNVEV (reference sequence). The CDR3: CASSSPLTGRTDTQYF. The CDR3 DNA follows: TGTGCCAGCAGTTCCCCCTTGACAGGGAGGACAGATACGCAGTATTTT.

The chain combines TRBV19 with TRBJ1-1, with D hard to call. Trimming pared 6 bases from V and 2 bases from J, leaving 7 bases between. There are 12 residues in the CDR3. CDR1 is LNHDA, CDR2 SQIVND, per germline (reference sequence). CDR3 protein: CASSYFNTEAFF. Here the CDR3 DNA reads TGTGCCAGTAGCTACTTCAACACTGAAGCTTTCTTT.

The chain recombines TRBV27 with TRBJ1-1; D uncertain. Between the trimmed V and J ends, which lost 6 bases and 4 bases, there was a span of 12 bases. The CDR3 sequence is 13 residues long. CDR1 and CDR2 (germline): MNHEY, SMNVEV (reference sequence). The CDR3 loop reads CASSYVDSTEAFF. Here the CDR3 DNA reads TGTGCCAGCAGCTACGTTGATAGCACTGAAGCTTTCTTT.

The chain couples TRBV5-6 to TRBJ1-2; D uncertain. The CDR3 runs 15 residues. Germline V gives CDR1 SGHDT, CDR2 YYEEEE. V shed 4 bases and J shed 4 bases, with 17 bases lying between them. This CDR3 is CASSQRGGPTYGYTF. The CDR3 region has the DNA TGTGCCAGCAGCCAGCGGGGAGGCCCGACCTATGGCTACACCTTC.

The chain recombines TRBV7-8 with TRBJ2-6; no reliable D call. The CDR3 contains 18 residues. Germline assignment: CDR1 SGHVS and CDR2 FQNEAQ. Trimming took 5 bases from V and 5 from J, leaving 22 bases between them. The CDR3 is CASSRTYYPQSRANVLTF. The CDR3 DNA follows: TGTGCCAGCAGCCGAACATATTACCCACAAAGTCGGGCCAACGTCCTGACTTTC.

The chain has TRBV27 and TRBJ1-2, with 8 bases matching TRBD1. CDR1 and CDR2 from the germline V gene are MNHEY and SMNVEV (reference sequence). Germline trimming cut 5 bases from V and 3 bases from J; bases unmatched to any gene: 2. The CDR3 is 13 amino acids. CDR3 bases: TGTGCCAGCAGTCTACAGGGGGACTATGGCTACACCTTC. Its translation: CASSLQGDYGYTF.

This clone was seen once. The genes are TRBV13 and TRBJ2-2; TRBD1 might be the D (5 bases). The V gene's germline CDR1 is PRHDT and CDR2 FYEKMQ (reference sequence). The length of the CDR3 is 16 residues. V was pared by 2 bases and J by 6 bases, with 16 bases between. The CDR3 reads CASSLQGLGLAGELFF. The CDR3 DNA sequence: TGTGCCAGCAGCTTACAGGGTTTGGGTCTGGCCGGGGAGCTGTTTTTT.

The chain's CDR3 is CSVVVGGLAGVPSYEQYF. In nucleotides, the CDR3 is TGCAGCGTTGTAGTAGGGGGACTAGCGGGAGTTCCCTCCTACGAGCAGTACTTC. This rearrangement joins TRBV29-1 to TRBJ2-7; 14 bases are a match to TRBD2. The CDR3 loop spans 18 amino acids. The V segment lost 4 bases and the J segment 0 bases; nucleotides outside the gene matches: 11. Per germline, CDR1 SQVTM and CDR2 ANQGSEA.

V gene TRBV2 combines with J gene TRBJ2-7; D possibly corresponds to TRBD2 (6 bases). Germline-derived CDR1 and CDR2 are SNHLY and FYNNEI. Trimming left V 3 bases short and J 5 bases short, with 26 bases between. The CDR3 extends over 18 amino acids. CDR3 sequence (DNA): TGTGCCAGCAGTGAGGGACTTTTGGGATTCCTAAGTACCGACGAGCAGTACTTC. It translates to CASSEGLLGFLSTDEQYF.